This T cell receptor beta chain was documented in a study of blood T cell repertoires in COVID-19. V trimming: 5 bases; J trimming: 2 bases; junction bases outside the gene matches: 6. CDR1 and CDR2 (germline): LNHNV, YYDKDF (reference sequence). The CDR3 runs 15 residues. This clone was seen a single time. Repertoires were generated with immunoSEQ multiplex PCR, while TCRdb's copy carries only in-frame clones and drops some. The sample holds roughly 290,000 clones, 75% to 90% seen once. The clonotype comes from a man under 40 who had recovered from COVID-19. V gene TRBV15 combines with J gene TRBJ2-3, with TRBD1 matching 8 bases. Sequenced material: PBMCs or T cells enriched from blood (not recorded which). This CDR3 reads CATSLRQGNTDTQYF. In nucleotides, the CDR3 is TGTGCCACCAGCTTACGACAGGGGAACACAGATACGCAGTATTTT.